This T cell receptor (beta chain) was documented in a study of T cell responses to AZD1222 COVID-19 vaccine. This table comes from immunoSEQ multiplex PCR, and its TCRdb copy is limited to in-frame clones, with some not included. The sample carries roughly 130,000 clones, about 94% recorded once. The CDR3 runs to 14 residues. Trimming took 3 bases from V and 5 from J; bases not matched to a gene: 6. Germline values: CDR1 MGHDK, CDR2 SYGVNS. The chain links TRBV25-1 to TRBJ1-2; TRBD1 agrees at 7 bases. Sequences were derived from peripheral blood, sampled on day 0 of AZD1222 vaccination. This TCR was recovered from an adult in good health. The CDR3 protein is CASSEGQIPYGYTF. CDR3 nucleotide sequence: TGTGCCAGCAGTGAGGGACAGATTCCTTATGGCTACACCTTC.